One and the same sample provided the 10 T cell receptor beta chains below, sequenced in a study of regulatory T cells in long-lasting Graves disease. According to the study, TCR beta libraries were built with iRepertoire HTBI primers and CDR3-region Arm-PCR. TCRdb recomputed calls from the multiplex PCR reads with MiXCR, one row per CDR3 protein. The repertoire holds roughly 400,000 distinct CDR3 sequences, with roughly 15% as singletons. As to time point: newly diagnosed GD, antithyroid drugs for less than 3 months. Generation of the TCR library employed RNA extracted from PBMCs. These data also formed part of another study, on T cells in Graves' hyperthyroidism and ophthalmopathy.

The starting material was peripheral blood mononuclear cells (PBMCs), obtained at new diagnosis, from a patient treated with antithyroid drugs. These receptors all stem from a woman between 18 and 30 years old with Graves disease.

This clonotype was seen repeatedly, ten times or more. The V call is TRBV20-1, the J call TRBJ2-7; TRBD2 agrees at 7 bases. In germline, CDR1 is DFQATT, CDR2 SNEGSKA (reference sequence). The CDR3 is 11 amino acids. V trimming: 3 bases; J trimming: 5 bases; junction bases outside the gene matches: 1. CDR3 protein: CSARRGNEQYF. CDR3 DNA sequence: TGCAGTGCTAGGCGGGGGAACGAGCAGTACTTC.

The chain carries TRBV20-1 and TRBJ2-2; D might be TRBD1 (5 bases). This CDR3 is built from 16 residues. Per germline, CDR1 DFQATT and CDR2 SNEGSKA (reference sequence). Deletions cut 5 bases from V and 1 base from J, with 17 bases between. DNA of the CDR3: TGCAGTGCTTTAGAGCCGCGACAGTTGAACACCGGGGAGCTGTTTTTT. Its translation is CSALEPRQLNTGELFF.

In its sample, this clonotype was seen a few times. A single base separates this from a much larger clone, so it may be a read error. The J gene is TRBJ2-7, the V gene TRBV20-1; maybe TRBD1 (7 bases). The V gene's germline CDR1 is DFQATT and CDR2 SNEGSKA (reference sequence). This CDR3 spans 13 amino acids. The CDR3 is CNARRQGGYEQYF. The CDR3 DNA is TGCAATGCTAGGAGACAGGGAGGCTACGAGCAGTACTTC.

This clonotype was found many times. The J gene is TRBJ1-1, the V gene TRBV12-3 or TRBV12-4; 7 positions agree with TRBD1. Unmatched junction bases numbered 5, after V lost 5 bases and J lost 2 bases. This CDR3 is 14 amino acids long. For the CDR3, the DNA is TGTGCCAGCAGTATTAGACAGGGCAACACTGAAGCTTTCTTT. Its translation: CASSIRQGNTEAFF.

CDR3 nucleotide sequence: TGTGCCAGCAGCGGAAGCTCGGACATCTACTCCTACGAGCAGTACTTC. Its protein is CASSGSSDIYSYEQYF. The chain couples TRBV9 to TRBJ2-7; D is perhaps TRBD1 (5 bases). Germline V lookup: CDR1 SGDLS, CDR2 YYNGEE. This CDR3 is built from 16 residues. V shed 3 bases and J shed 0 bases, with 16 bases lying between them.

As for this clonotype: A far larger clone is one base from this, pointing to a likely read error. The gene calls are TRBV7-8 and TRBJ1-1, with D perhaps TRBD1 (5 bases). Germline V gene sequence: CDR1 SGHVS, CDR2 FQNEAQ. The CDR3 spans 13 residues. CDR3 in amino acids: CASSGGGNTEASF. For the CDR3, the DNA is TGTGCCAGCAGTGGGGGAGGGAACACTGAAGCTTCCTTT.

This clonotype was seen many times. The chain employs TRBV6-2 or TRBV6-3 and TRBJ2-2, with 10 bases lining up with TRBD1. This CDR3 comprises 20 residues. Looked up from germline, CDR1 is MNHEY and CDR2 is SVGEGT. V lost 2 bases and J lost 3; bases outside the gene matches: 15. The CDR3 region is CASSYPLRSRDRGYTGELFF. CDR3 bases: TGTGCCAGCAGTTACCCACTTCGGTCCCGGGACAGGGGTTACACCGGGGAGCTGTTTTTT.

The sample holds one count of this clonotype. This chain links TRBV29-1 with TRBJ2-2; perhaps TRBD1 as D (6 bases). Trimming pared 6 bases from V and 3 bases from J, leaving 11 bases between. The germline V gene encodes CDR1 SQVTM and CDR2 ANQGSEA. The CDR3 consists of 13 residues. Here the CDR3 reads CSVGGFDTGELFF. The CDR3 DNA reads TGCAGCGTAGGGGGTTTTGACACCGGGGAGCTGTTTTTT.

J is TRBJ2-2 and V is TRBV18, with 11 bases that match TRBD2. This CDR3 is 16 amino acids long. Per the germline V gene, CDR1 is KGHSH and CDR2 is LQKENI. Trimming took 4 bases from V and 1 from J; bases not matched to a gene: 2. CDR3 DNA: TGTGCCAGCTCACAACTAGCGGGAGAGAACACCGGGGAGCTGTTTTTT. It codes for CASSQLAGENTGELFF.

There are many counts of this clonotype. The chain has TRBV20-1 and TRBJ1-5, with D tentatively TRBD1 (5 bases). The CDR3 sequence is 13 residues long. V dropped 6 bases and J dropped 9 bases, with 18 bases sitting between them. Per the germline V gene, CDR1 is DFQATT and CDR2 is SNEGSKA (reference sequence). CDR3 residues: CSAEEGRQRPQHF. CDR3 coding DNA: TGCAGTGCGGAAGAGGGACGGCAGAGGCCCCAGCATTTT.